This T cell receptor beta chain was captured in a study of T-cell reconstitution after alpha-beta-depleted transplantation in children. Notes on the study in general: Alpha-beta T cells present about two months after transplant were reported to originate from several hundred expanded graft clones.

The authors prepared the TCRbeta library with unique molecular identifiers. TCRdb re-called the PCR reads through MiXCR, storing one row per CDR3 protein. This sample has fewer than 550,000 distinct CDR3 sequences, with roughly 16% found just once. CDR1 and CDR2 (germline): SQVTM, ANQGSEA. The CDR3 is made up of 15 amino acids. V was cut by 5 bases and J by 4 bases, with 21 bases left in between. This clonotype has just a few counts. The antigen remains unidentified. Sequences were derived from PBMCs, mostly from graft donor cells, sampled 360 days after TCRalphabeta/CD19-depleted stem cell transplant. The TCR originated in a boy in the first two years of life who had a stem cell transplant for Wiskott-Aldrich syndrome, so the T cells may come from the graft donor. V usage is TRBV29-1 and J usage is TRBJ2-7; the D is unclear. The CDR3 region is CSVSPTSGPNYEQYF. The CDR3 nucleotides read TGCAGCGTTAGCCCCACCTCCGGGCCGAATTACGAGCAGTACTTC.